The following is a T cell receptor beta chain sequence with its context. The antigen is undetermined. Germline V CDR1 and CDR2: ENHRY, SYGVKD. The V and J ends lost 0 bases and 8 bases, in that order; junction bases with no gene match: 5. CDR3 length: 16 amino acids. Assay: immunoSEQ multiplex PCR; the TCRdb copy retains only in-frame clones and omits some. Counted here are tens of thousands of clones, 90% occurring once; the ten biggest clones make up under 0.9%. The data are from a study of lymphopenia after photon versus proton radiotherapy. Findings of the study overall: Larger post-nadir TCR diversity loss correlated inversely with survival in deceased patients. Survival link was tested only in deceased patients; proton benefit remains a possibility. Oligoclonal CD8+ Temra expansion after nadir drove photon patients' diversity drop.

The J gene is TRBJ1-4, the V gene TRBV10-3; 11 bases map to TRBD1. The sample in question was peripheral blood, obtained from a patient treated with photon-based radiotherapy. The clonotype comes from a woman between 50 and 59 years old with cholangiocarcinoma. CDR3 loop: CAISESRGQGEEKLFF. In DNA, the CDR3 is TGTGCCATCAGTGAGTCTAGGGGACAGGGGGAAGAAAAACTGTTTTTT.